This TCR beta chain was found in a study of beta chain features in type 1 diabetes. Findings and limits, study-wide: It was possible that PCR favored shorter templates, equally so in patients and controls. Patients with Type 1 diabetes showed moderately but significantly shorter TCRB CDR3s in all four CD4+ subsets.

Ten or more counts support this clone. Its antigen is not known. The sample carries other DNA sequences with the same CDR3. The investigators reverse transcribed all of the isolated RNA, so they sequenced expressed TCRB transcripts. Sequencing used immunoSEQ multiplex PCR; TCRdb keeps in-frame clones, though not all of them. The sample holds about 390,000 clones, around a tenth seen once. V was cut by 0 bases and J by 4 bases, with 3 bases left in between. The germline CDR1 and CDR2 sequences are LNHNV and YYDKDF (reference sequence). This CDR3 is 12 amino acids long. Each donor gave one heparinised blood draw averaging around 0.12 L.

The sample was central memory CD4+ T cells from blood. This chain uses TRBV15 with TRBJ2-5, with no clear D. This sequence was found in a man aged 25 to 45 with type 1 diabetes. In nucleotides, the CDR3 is TGTGCCACCAGCAGAGATAGAGAGACCCAGTACTTC. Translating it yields CATSRDRETQYF. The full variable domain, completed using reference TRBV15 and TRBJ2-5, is DAMVIQNPRYQVTQFGKPVTLSCSQTLNHNVMYWYQQKSSQAPKLLFHYYDKDFNNEADTPDNFQSRRPNTSFCFLDIRSPGLGDTAMYLCATSRDRETQYFGPGTRLLVL.